These T cell receptor beta chains were read from a single sample in a study of blood T cell repertoires in COVID-19. Sequencing was performed with immunoSEQ multiplex PCR; in TCRdb, only in-frame clones are kept and a portion is missing. Found here are 300,000 to 350,000 clones, around 87% of them singletons; the top ten hold around 2.1%. Sample: peripheral blood. The receptor set was obtained from a man aged 18 to 29 with active or convalescent COVID-19. CDR3s include the opening cysteine and the closing phenylalanine or tryptophan. Fields, in order: clone size, J gene, D gene, V gene, CDR3 length, CDR3 DNA, CDR3 protein. D genes are given only for firm matches. Some rows mark clone size as missing; the rest say once, few, many or name a class of expanded clone.

abundance: NA; j_gene: TRBJ2-1; d_gene: NA; v_gene: TRBV18; len: 15; CDR3nt: TGTGCCAGCTCACGAAGACACCAGGAATACAATGAGCAGTTCTTC; CDR3aa: CASSRRHQEYNEQFF
abundance: NA; j_gene: TRBJ1-1; d_gene: NA; v_gene: TRBV7-2; len: 14; CDR3nt: TGTGCCAGCAGCTTAGCAGCAGGGGACACTGAAGCTTTCTTT; CDR3aa: CASSLAAGDTEAFF
abundance: NA; j_gene: TRBJ1-5; d_gene: NA; v_gene: TRBV24-1; len: 15; CDR3nt: TGTGCCACCTTAGGGCGACAGCATAGCAATCAGCCCCAGCATTTT; CDR3aa: CATLGRQHSNQPQHF
abundance: NA; j_gene: TRBJ1-5; d_gene: NA; v_gene: TRBV6-6; len: 14; CDR3nt: TGTGCCAGCAGTTCGCAGGGATACAATCAGCCCCAGCATTTT; CDR3aa: CASSSQGYNQPQHF
abundance: once; j_gene: TRBJ2-3; d_gene: NA; v_gene: TRBV19; len: 14; CDR3nt: TGTGCCAGTAGTATTGGTGGGGCATCAGATACGCAGTATTTT; CDR3aa: CASSIGGASDTQYF
abundance: NA; j_gene: TRBJ2-1; d_gene: NA; v_gene: TRBV24-1; len: 11; CDR3nt: TGTGCCACGGGAACAGGGAATGAGCAGTTCTTC; CDR3aa: CATGTGNEQFF
abundance: NA; j_gene: TRBJ2-2; d_gene: NA; v_gene: TRBV6-5; len: 13; CDR3nt: TGTGCCAGCAGAGCCCAGGGTGCCGGGGAGCTGTTTTTT; CDR3aa: CASRAQGAGELFF
abundance: NA; j_gene: TRBJ2-3; d_gene: NA; v_gene: TRBV28; len: 14; CDR3nt: TGTGCCAGCAGTGGGTGGGTTCAGGCGGATACGCAGTATTTT; CDR3aa: CASSGWVQADTQYF
abundance: NA; j_gene: TRBJ2-2; d_gene: NA; v_gene: TRBV6-5; len: 12; CDR3nt: TGTGCCAGCAGTTACGGAGGCGGGGAGCTGTTTTTT; CDR3aa: CASSYGGGELFF
abundance: few; j_gene: TRBJ2-1; d_gene: TRBD1; v_gene: TRBV6-5; len: 14; CDR3nt: TGTGCCAGCACTCAAATTGACCAACAGGGGGTACGGTTCTTC; CDR3aa: CASTQIDQQGVRFF
abundance: NA; j_gene: TRBJ1-3; d_gene: TRBD1; v_gene: TRBV15; len: 15; CDR3nt: TGTGCCACCAGCACCCGGGACAGGGAGGGAAACACCATATATTTT; CDR3aa: CATSTRDREGNTIYF
abundance: NA; j_gene: TRBJ2-1; d_gene: TRBD2; v_gene: TRBV19; len: 13; CDR3nt: TGTGCCAGTTGGACTAGCGGGATAGATGAGCAGTTCTTC; CDR3aa: CASWTSGIDEQFF
abundance: NA; j_gene: TRBJ1-5; d_gene: NA; v_gene: TRBV3-1/TRBV3-2; len: 15; CDR3nt: TGTGCCAGCAGCCAAGATTCATCAGGCTATCAGCCCCAGCATTTT; CDR3aa: CASSQDSSGYQPQHF
abundance: NA; j_gene: TRBJ2-3; d_gene: TRBD2; v_gene: TRBV27; len: 15; CDR3nt: TGTGCCAGCACCTTCGCGGGGGGGCTGGGGGATACGCAGTATTTT; CDR3aa: CASTFAGGLGDTQYF
abundance: NA; j_gene: TRBJ2-1; d_gene: TRBD2; v_gene: TRBV5-1; len: 14; CDR3nt: TGCGCCAGCGGCGGGGGGGTCAACTACAATGAGCAGTTCTTC; CDR3aa: CASGGGVNYNEQFF
abundance: NA; j_gene: TRBJ2-2; d_gene: TRBD1; v_gene: TRBV4-3; len: 17; CDR3nt: TGCGCCAGCAGCCAAGATCTGGGACAGGGTTACACCGGGGAGCTGTTTTTT; CDR3aa: CASSQDLGQGYTGELFF
abundance: few; j_gene: TRBJ2-2; d_gene: NA; v_gene: TRBV7-7; len: 15; CDR3nt: TGTGCCAGCAGCTTCACGGTTGGGAGAGCCGGGGAGCTGTTTTTT; CDR3aa: CASSFTVGRAGELFF